These 17 T cell receptor beta chains were sequenced from one sample in a study of shared clonotypes between healthy human individuals. Sequenced by immunoSEQ multiplex PCR; TCRdb stores in-frame clones only, minus some. Of millions of clones in the sample, 95% were seen once. The sequenced sample was naive CD4+ T cells sorted from blood. The subset: CD45RA+ positively selected. These receptors were taken from a man between 18 and 35 years old in good health.

This chain links TRBV6-5 with TRBJ1-2, with 9 bases lining up with TRBD1. The trim removed 11 bases at V and 8 bases at J, leaving 6 bases unmatched. Per germline, CDR1 MNHEY and CDR2 SVGAGI. The CDR3 contains 11 residues. This CDR3 is CAAGQGLGYTF. The CDR3 region has the DNA TGTGCCGCGGGACAGGGCTTGGGCTACACCTTC.

The genes are TRBV5-1 and TRBJ2-7; D is perhaps TRBD1 (6 bases). The CDR3 is made up of 14 amino acids. Trimming shortened V by 4 bases and J by 3 bases, and 14 bases separated the two germline ends. Germline V CDR1 and CDR2: SGHRS, YFSETQ. In DNA form, the CDR3 reads TGCGCCAGCAGCATAGAGGGGGTCCACTACGAGCAGTACTTC. Its protein product is CASSIEGVHYEQYF.

To note about this clone: The same CDR3 can be traced to other DNA sequences in this sample. CDR3 protein: CASSLRDTQYF. In nucleotides, the CDR3 is TGTGCCAGCAGTTTACGAGATACGCAGTATTTT. The chain employs TRBV28 and TRBJ2-3; no clear D. Germline values: CDR1 MDHEN, CDR2 SYDVKM. This CDR3 has 11 residues. Trimming pared 2 bases from V and 5 bases from J, leaving 2 bases between. Variable domain in full (rest from reference TRBV28 and TRBJ2-3): DVKVTQSSRYLVKRTGEKVFLECVQDMDHENMFWYRQDPGLGLRLIYFSYDVKMKEKGDIPEGYSVSREKKERFSLILESASTNQTSMYLCASSLRDTQYFGPGTRLTVL.

This chain uses TRBV2 with TRBJ2-3; tentative D call: TRBD1 (5 bases). CDR1 and CDR2 (germline): SNHLY, FYNNEI. The CDR3 totals 15 residues. V was pared by 3 bases and J by 4 bases, with 14 bases between. The DNA for the CDR3 is TGTGCCAGCAGTGATTTCGTGATGGGGCCAGATACGCAGTATTTT. This translates into CASSDFVMGPDTQYF.

The chain is built from TRBV27 and TRBJ1-6, with D possibly matching TRBD1 (5 bases). Germline V lookup: CDR1 MNHEY, CDR2 SMNVEV (reference sequence). V lost 3 bases to trimming and J lost 8 bases, with 14 bases between them. The CDR3 loop spans 15 amino acids. The DNA of the CDR3 is TGTGCCAGCAGTTTGGGCACCCTGGGGGATTCACCCCTCCACTTT. This codes for CASSLGTLGDSPLHF.

Details on this clone: Within the sample, other DNA sequences also encode this same CDR3. V gene TRBV7-2 combines with J gene TRBJ1-5; D not resolved. Germline V gene data show CDR1 as SGHTA and CDR2 as FQGNSA. V was pared by 3 bases and J by 4 bases, with 13 bases between. The CDR3 covers 15 residues. The CDR3, as DNA: TGTGCCAGCAGCTTGGGTGGGCCCGGGAATCAGCCCCAGCATTTT. The encoded protein is CASSLGGPGNQPQHF.

The rearrangement links TRBV7-9 to TRBJ2-5; D ambiguous. The CDR3 consists of 13 residues. Germline CDR1 and CDR2: SEHNR and FQNEAQ (reference sequence). V was trimmed by 3 bases and J by 1 base, leaving 6 bases between them. The CDR3 bases are TGTGCCAGCAGCTTCGGACCCCAAGAGACCCAGTACTTC. This codes for CASSFGPQETQYF.

This chain uses TRBV27 with TRBJ2-3; D not resolved. The CDR3 runs 14 residues. Germline-derived CDR1 and CDR2 are MNHEY and SMNVEV (reference sequence). V was pared by 1 base and J by 2 bases, with 7 bases between. CDR3 residues: CASSLFGSTDTQYF. In nucleotides, the CDR3 is TGTGCCAGCAGTTTATTTGGATCCACAGATACGCAGTATTTT.

The table lists this clone with a count of one. The chain recombines TRBV11-2 with TRBJ2-7; D is perhaps TRBD1 (5 bases). V shed 7 bases and J shed 4 bases, with 17 bases lying between them. Germline V lookup: CDR1 SGHAT, CDR2 FQNNGV. The CDR3 consists of 14 residues. The CDR3 here is CASKLSWTQYEQYF. The CDR3 coding sequence is TGTGCCAGCAAACTCTCCTGGACACAATACGAGCAGTACTTC.

This chain joins TRBV7-2 and TRBJ2-7; 10 nucleotides agree with TRBD2. The CDR3 runs 14 residues. The V gene's germline CDR1 is SGHTA and CDR2 FQGNSA. The V segment lost 4 bases and the J segment 7 bases; nucleotides outside the gene matches: 7. CDR3 sequence (DNA): TGTGCCAGCAGCTCTTCTAGCGGGAGAAAAGAGCAGTACTTC. It specifies CASSSSSGRKEQYF.

With respect to this clone: The same CDR3 is also encoded by other DNA sequences in this sample. The V gene is TRBV2, the J gene TRBJ1-5; TRBD1 is a possible D gene (6 bases). Deletions cut 4 bases from V and 4 bases from J, with 8 bases between. Germline V gene sequence: CDR1 SNHLY, CDR2 FYNNEI. CDR3 size: 13 residues. CDR3 DNA sequence: TGTGCCAGCAGTGGACAGGCTAATCAGCCCCAGCATTTT. Translated: CASSGQANQPQHF.

The rearrangement links TRBV6-1 to TRBJ2-3; 9 bases are a match to TRBD2. This CDR3 has 15 residues. From germline, CDR1 is MNHNS and CDR2 SASEGT. Trimming removed 8 bases from V and 5 bases from J; junction bases left unmatched: 11. DNA of the CDR3: TGTGCCAGCGACGCGGGCGGGAGGGCCGTAGATACGCAGTATTTT. Translating gives CASDAGGRAVDTQYF.

The chain recombines TRBV6-5 with TRBJ2-3; D not resolved. V lost 0 bases and J lost 0, with 10 bases in between. CDR1 is MNHEY, CDR2 SVGAGI, per germline. The CDR3 is 16 residues long. The CDR3 bases are TGTGCCAGCAGTTACTCCCCCCAGTCTAGCACAGATACGCAGTATTTT. Its translation is CASSYSPQSSTDTQYF.

The chain recombines TRBV6-5 with TRBJ1-2, with D perhaps TRBD1 (5 bases). CDR3 length equals 15 residues. Germline lookup yields CDR1 MNHEY and CDR2 SVGAGI. V was cut by 6 bases and J by 4 bases, with 18 bases left in between. The CDR3 DNA reads TGTGCCAGCAGGCCCGGGACGGCCATTATCTATGGCTACACCTTC. Translated: CASRPGTAIIYGYTF.

The chain has TRBV6-5 and TRBJ2-7; D unresolved. Germline CDR1 and CDR2: MNHEY and SVGAGI. With 0 bases removed from V and 1 base from J, the gap between germline ends came to 13 bases. The CDR3 is made up of 16 amino acids. CDR3 loop: CASSYSKNRSSYEQYF. The CDR3 DNA reads TGTGCCAGCAGTTACTCGAAGAACAGATCGTCCTACGAGCAGTACTTC.

A single count supports this clone. This chain uses TRBV28 with TRBJ1-6, with D hard to call. The V and J ends lost 4 bases and 5 bases respectively, with 12 bases between them. The CDR3 spans 15 residues. Germline CDR1 is MDHEN and CDR2 is SYDVKM. CDR3 DNA sequence: TGTGCCAGCAGTTCGCGAAGGATTCATAATTCACCCCTCCACTTT. The encoded protein is CASSSRRIHNSPLHF. Full variable domain (outside the CDR3, taken from reference TRBV28 and TRBJ1-6): DVKVTQSSRYLVKRTGEKVFLECVQDMDHENMFWYRQDPGLGLRLIYFSYDVKMKEKGDIPEGYSVSREKKERFSLILESASTNQTSMYLCASSSRRIHNSPLHFGNGTRLTVT.

V is TRBV5-1 and J is TRBJ2-2; D ambiguous. The length of the CDR3 is 17 residues. Per the germline V gene, CDR1 is SGHRS and CDR2 is YFSETQ. The V and J ends lost 2 bases and 8 bases respectively, with 22 bases between them. CDR3 amino acids: CASSLTTALVKQGELFF. CDR3 coding DNA: TGCGCCAGCAGCTTAACAACCGCATTGGTCAAACAAGGGGAGCTGTTTTTT.